This T cell receptor beta chain was found in a study of shared clonotypes between healthy human individuals. Findings of the study overall: Blood was the sole source, and tissue repertoires probably differ.

An even split of each subset's genomic DNA across several immunoSEQ plates was performed. Libraries were prepared by immunoSEQ multiplex PCR; TCRdb keeps only in-frame clonotypes and omits some of them. The sample holds more than 450,000 clones; about four fifths are singletons and the top ten take about an eighth. All donors were healthy HIV-negative adults lacking recent acute infections or vaccinations. When samples were unsorted, 70 million to 95 million PBMCs were used for genomic DNA. Concerning this clone: What it binds is not known.

Germline assignment: CDR1 SGHTA and CDR2 FQGTGA. CDR3 length: 16 residues. V was cut by 6 bases and J by 3 bases, with 18 bases left in between. This sequence originates from a woman in her forties in good health. Some clones in this sample may be carry-over from other donors' samples. The rearrangement joins TRBV7-3 to TRBJ2-1, with a possible D match to TRBD1 (6 bases). The sample was PBMCs. CDR3 nucleotides: TGTGCCAGCAGTCCCCAGGCAGGGGAAGTCTACAATGAGCAGTTCTTC. Amino acid sequence: CASSPQAGEVYNEQFF.